The 23 T cell receptor beta chains below come from one sample, sequenced in a study of blood T cell repertoires in COVID-19. Only in-frame clones appear in the TCRdb table, and some are missing; sequencing was by immunoSEQ multiplex PCR. Altogether roughly 200,000 clones are present, nearly 90% being singletons, with the ten largest covering roughly 6%. Input material: peripheral blood. The receptors were gathered from a woman in her 40s who had recovered from COVID-19.

V is TRBV5-6 and J is TRBJ2-1, with a tentative D call TRBD1 (5 bases). V lost 0 bases, J lost 8 bases, and 6 bases lay in between. CDR1 and CDR2 from the germline V gene are SGHDT and YYEEEE. This CDR3 contains 12 residues. CDR3 sequence reads: CASSLEGDEQFF. In DNA, the CDR3 is TGTGCCAGCAGCTTGGAAGGGGATGAGCAGTTCTTC.

The V and J genes are TRBV30 and TRBJ1-3; D is uncertain. Germline CDR1 reads GTSNPN; CDR2 reads SVGIG (reference sequence). This CDR3 is 14 amino acids long. V was trimmed by 1 base and J by 0 bases, leaving 7 bases between them. Here the CDR3 DNA reads TGTGCCTGGAGTGGTCCCGGCTCTGGAAACACCATATATTTT. This encodes CAWSGPGSGNTIYF.

V usage is TRBV27 and J usage is TRBJ2-2; weak D call: TRBD2 (6 bases). V lost 0 bases to trimming and J lost 1 base, with 12 bases between them. The V gene's germline CDR1 is MNHEY and CDR2 SMNVEV (reference sequence). The CDR3 covers 17 residues. CDR3 residues: CASSLSRGLRNTGELFF. As DNA, the CDR3 is TGTGCCAGCAGTTTATCCCGGGGACTTAGGAACACCGGGGAGCTGTTTTTT.

The chain is built from TRBV10-2 and TRBJ2-7; unclear D gene. The germline V gene encodes CDR1 WSHSY and CDR2 SAAADI. This CDR3 comprises 12 residues. The V end was cut by 4 bases, the J end by 0 bases, with 4 bases between. The CDR3 sequence: CASSVLSYEQYF. DNA of the CDR3: TGCGCCAGCAGTGTTCTCTCCTACGAGCAGTACTTC.

In DNA form, the CDR3 reads TGTGCCAGCAGTTCGGACAGTGGCTATGGCTACACCTTC. This translates into CASSSDSGYGYTF. This sequence joins TRBV27 and TRBJ1-2; tentative D call: TRBD1 (6 bases). V gave up 4 bases and J gave up 4 bases, with 10 bases separating them. The CDR3 contains 13 residues. Per germline, CDR1 MNHEY and CDR2 SMNVEV (reference sequence).

V usage is TRBV7-2 and J usage is TRBJ1-3; 7 bases match TRBD1. V shed 0 bases and J 1 base; nucleotides not matched to a gene: 3. This CDR3 has 16 amino acids. Looked up from germline, CDR1 is SGHTA and CDR2 is FQGNSA. The CDR3, as DNA: TGTGCCAGCAGCTTAGCCGCAGGGGGATCTGGAAACACCATATATTTT. Protein product: CASSLAAGGSGNTIYF. Full variable domain (remainder filled in from reference TRBV7-2 and TRBJ1-3): GAGVSQSPSNKVTEKGKDVELRCDPISGHTALYWYRQSLGQGLEFLIYFQGNSAPDKSGLPSDRFSAERTGGSVSTLTIQRTQQEDSAVYLCASSLAAGGSGNTIYFGEGSWLTVV.

The gene calls are TRBV5-1 and TRBJ2-7, with 14 nucleotides matching TRBD2. V shed 0 bases, J shed 0 bases, and the junction held 2 bases outside the gene matches. The CDR3 spans 17 residues. Germline V CDR1 and CDR2: SGHRS, YFSETQ. The chain's CDR3 is CASSLGGLAGGSYEQYF. The CDR3 region has the DNA TGCGCCAGCAGCTTGGGTGGACTAGCGGGAGGCTCCTACGAGCAGTACTTC. The full variable domain, its missing parts supplied by reference TRBV5-1 and TRBJ2-7, is KAGVTQTPRYLIKTRGQQVTLSCSPISGHRSVSWYQQTPGQGLQFLFEYFSETQRNKGNFPGRFSGRQFSNSRSEMNVSTLELGDSALYLCASSLGGLAGGSYEQYFGPGTRLTVT.

This clone was seen a few times. The gene calls are TRBV3-1 (or the pseudogene TRBV3-2) and TRBJ1-6; 7 bases are shared with TRBD1. V gave up 1 base and J gave up 4 bases; unmatched junction bases: 1. The CDR3 is 15 residues long. Germline CDR1 reads LGHDT; CDR2 reads YNNKEL (reference sequence). The CDR3 sequence: CASSQGTGYNSPLHF. CDR3 nucleotide sequence: TGTGCCAGCAGCCAAGGGACAGGATATAATTCACCCCTCCACTTT.

This clone showed up just once. The V call is TRBV19, the J call TRBJ2-5, with 7 bases that match TRBD1. Germline CDR1 and CDR2: LNHDA and SQIVND (reference sequence). V lost 5 bases and J lost 0; bases outside the gene matches: 9. The CDR3 runs to 16 residues. The DNA for the CDR3 is TGTGCCAGTAGTGGCTCGGGACAGTCGTACCAAGAGACCCAGTACTTC. It encodes CASSGSGQSYQETQYF. The full variable domain, in which reference TRBV19 and TRBJ2-5 provide the parts outside the CDR3, is DGGITQSPKYLFRKEGQNVTLSCEQNLNHDAMYWYRQDPGQGLRLIYYSQIVNDFQKGDIAEGYSVSREKKESFPLTVTSAQKNPTAFYLCASSGSGQSYQETQYFGPGTRLLVL.

V and J are TRBV30 and TRBJ2-7; TRBD1 aligns across 11 bases. The germline V gene encodes CDR1 GTSNPN and CDR2 SVGIG (reference sequence). CDR3 length: 13 amino acids. The V gene end was trimmed by 1 base and the J gene end by 8 bases; junction bases not matched to a gene: 4. The CDR3 here is CAWSAGTGGQQYF. CDR3 coding DNA: TGTGCCTGGAGTGCCGGGACAGGGGGTCAGCAGTACTTC.

V usage is TRBV28 and J usage is TRBJ2-3; D is possibly TRBD1 (5 bases). V gave up 0 bases and J gave up 4 bases, with 11 bases separating them. This CDR3 region has 15 residues. Germline-derived CDR1 and CDR2 are MDHEN and SYDVKM. This CDR3 is CASSLWQGVADTQYF. CDR3 in DNA: TGTGCCAGCAGTTTATGGCAGGGTGTAGCAGATACGCAGTATTTT.

This sequence joins TRBV3-1 (or the pseudogene TRBV3-2) and TRBJ2-7, with TRBD2 as a possible D gene (6 bases). The CDR3 is 11 residues long. From germline, CDR1 is LGHDT and CDR2 YNNKEL (reference sequence). Trimming removed 11 bases from V and 2 bases from J, with 10 bases in between. The CDR3 nucleotides are TGTGCCGCGGGGCCTCCCTACGAGCAGTACTTC. Its translation: CAAGPPYEQYF.

This clone has a single count. The chain links TRBV5-6 to TRBJ2-1; D possibly corresponds to TRBD2 (6 bases). V dropped 4 bases and J dropped 4 bases, with 18 bases sitting between them. The CDR3 runs to 16 residues. The germline gives CDR1 SGHDT, CDR2 YYEEEE. CDR3 in amino acids: CASSRDGLARYNEQFF. CDR3 nucleotides: TGTGCCAGCAGCCGGGATGGGCTAGCGAGATACAATGAGCAGTTCTTC. Supplemented by reference TRBV5-6 and TRBJ2-1, the full variable domain reads DAGVTQSPTHLIKTRGQQVTLRCSPKSGHDTVSWYQQALGQGPQFIFQYYEEEERQRGNFPDRFSGHQFPNYSSELNVNALLLGDSALYLCASSRDGLARYNEQFFGPGTRLTVL.

This chain connects TRBV7-2 to TRBJ1-4; tentatively, D is TRBD1 (5 bases). V was cut by 5 bases and J by 8 bases, with 21 bases left in between. CDR3 length equals 16 residues. Germline loops: CDR1 SGHTA, CDR2 FQGNSA. The CDR3 reads CASSLTWGLTTEKLFF. As DNA, the CDR3 is TGTGCCAGCAGCCTCACGTGGGGACTGACTACGGAAAAACTGTTTTTT. The full variable domain, rest sourced from reference TRBV7-2 and TRBJ1-4, is GAGVSQSPSNKVTEKGKDVELRCDPISGHTALYWYRQSLGQGLEFLIYFQGNSAPDKSGLPSDRFSAERTGGSVSTLTIQRTQQEDSAVYLCASSLTWGLTTEKLFFGSGTQLSVL.

The chain carries TRBV19 and TRBJ1-1; 7 bases align to TRBD1. The germline V gene encodes CDR1 LNHDA and CDR2 SQIVND (reference sequence). The trim removed 2 bases at V and 4 bases at J, leaving 4 bases unmatched. CDR3 length: 14 residues. The chain's CDR3 is CASSIWQGGTEAFF. In DNA, the CDR3 is TGTGCCAGTAGTATATGGCAGGGGGGCACTGAAGCTTTCTTT.

V gene TRBV5-6 combines with J gene TRBJ2-3; D not resolved. With 4 bases removed from V and 3 bases from J, the gap between germline ends came to 9 bases. This CDR3 is 13 amino acids long. Germline V CDR1 and CDR2: SGHDT, YYEEEE. The CDR3 DNA reads as TGTGCCAGCAGCGTCACAGCTACAGATACGCAGTATTTT. Translation: CASSVTATDTQYF.

The rearrangement joins TRBV7-2 to TRBJ2-2; possibly TRBD2 for D (6 bases). Trimming took 5 bases from V and 1 from J, leaving 17 bases between them. This CDR3 region has 17 residues. CDR1 and CDR2 (germline): SGHTA, FQGNSA. CDR3 loop: CASSLRGAQLNTGELFF. The CDR3 DNA follows: TGTGCCAGCAGCCTCCGCGGGGCGCAACTGAACACCGGGGAGCTGTTTTTT.

The V gene is TRBV2, the J gene TRBJ1-5, with 7 bases that match TRBD1. CDR3 length equals 14 residues. Germline CDR1 is SNHLY and CDR2 is FYNNEI. V shed 7 bases, J shed 2 bases, and the junction held 5 bases outside the gene matches. CDR3 in DNA: TGTGCCAGCAACCTCGGGACAGGCAATCAGCCCCAGCATTTT. This translates into CASNLGTGNQPQHF.

The rearrangement uses TRBV3-1 (or the pseudogene TRBV3-2) and TRBJ1-5, with a weak D call TRBD1 (5 bases). Trimming left V 0 bases short and J 3 bases short, with 9 bases between. Germline CDR1 LGHDT, CDR2 YNNKEL (reference sequence). The CDR3 loop spans 15 amino acids. The CDR3 nucleotides read TGTGCCAGCAGCCAAGATTGGGGCCTCAATCAGCCCCAGCATTTT. Residues: CASSQDWGLNQPQHF.

The chain carries TRBV6-1 and TRBJ1-5, with 8 bases lining up with TRBD1. This CDR3 has 14 residues. The V gene end was trimmed by 3 bases and the J gene end by 7 bases; junction bases not matched to a gene: 5. CDR1 and CDR2 from the germline V gene are MNHNS and SASEGT. In DNA, the CDR3 is TGTGCCAGCAGTGACGGGGACAGGCGGCAGCCCCAGCATTTT. It encodes CASSDGDRRQPQHF.

The chain carries TRBV30 and TRBJ2-2, with D perhaps TRBD2 (6 bases). Germline lookup yields CDR1 GTSNPN and CDR2 SVGIG (reference sequence). The CDR3 contains 14 residues. Trimming stripped 3 bases from V and 0 bases from J, with 8 bases between. The CDR3 DNA reads as TGTGCCTGGAGGGCGGGGCCGAACACCGGGGAGCTGTTTTTT. Encoded protein: CAWRAGPNTGELFF.

V usage is TRBV4-1 and J usage is TRBJ1-4, with a weak D call TRBD1 (5 bases). Germline-derived CDR1 and CDR2 are MGHRA and YSYEKL. The CDR3 has 15 residues. The V gene lost 0 bases and the J gene lost 11 bases, with 16 bases spanning the gap. The CDR3 reads CASSQDHQGATKLFF. In DNA form, the CDR3 reads TGCGCCAGCAGCCAAGATCATCAAGGGGCGACGAAACTGTTTTTT.

Ten or more counts support this clone. This chain uses TRBV4-1 with TRBJ2-2, with 14 bases aligning to TRBD2. Unmatched junction bases numbered 5, after V lost 4 bases and J lost 4 bases. The CDR3 is 17 amino acids. CDR1 and CDR2 from the germline V gene are MGHRA and YSYEKL. The CDR3 loop is CASSPGGLAGVTGELFF. DNA for the CDR3: TGCGCCAGCAGCCCAGGGGGACTAGCGGGAGTCACCGGGGAGCTGTTTTTT.